This paragraph covers one TCR beta chain sequence. No antigen is known for it. Base qualities are not recorded, but no much larger clone differs from it by a single base. Library preparation employed the immunoSEQ multiplex PCR assay. In the original analysis: Frequencies of TCR V beta family usage were compared among the sorted CD8+ T cell populations from blood, dermis and epidermis. Sourced from immuneACCESS, this table was stored by TCRdb with only in-frame sequences that have V and J called. A share of the clones is absent; for the studies checked, an unresolved V gene accounts for under half, and the remainder has no known explanation. D and trimming come from the DNA, and the V and J calls and clone size come from that table. Present in this sample are 1,000 or so clones, around 80% of which were seen just once. The top ten clones comprise roughly 25% of the sample. For several healthy donors, sorted CD8+ T cells taken from blood, dermis and epidermis had their TCR beta CDR3 regions analysed. Both blood and skin samples were provided by each TCR-sequenced donor, and all TCR-sequenced donors were healthy individuals. Sorting was used to isolate CD8+ T cell populations ahead of TCR beta sequencing. Skin was separated into dermal and epidermal compartments before T cells were analysed.

The data were obtained in a study of CD49a tissue-resident CD8 T cells in human skin (dated by TCRdb to about 2017). Turning to the overall study: The study looked at subsets of tissue-resident memory CD8+ T cells in human skin, with the subsets defined by expression of CD49a, CD69 and CD103.

This TCR came from a human donor in good health. The donor label of this sample is uncertain. The sequenced sample consisted of CD103- CD8+ T cells sorted from skin dermis.

The nucleotide sequence is given as TGTGCCAGCAGCGGTTGGCCAGGGGGCCTCCAAAATCCTAATTCACCCCTCCACTTT. It encodes CASSGWPGGLQNPNSPLHF. The rearrangement combines TRBV9 with TRBJ1-6, with 8 junctional bases fitting TRBD1. From cysteine to phenylalanine, the CDR3 is 19 amino acids long. Just CDR3 DNA is preserved here, 57 bases in frame from base 1. CDR1 and CDR2 are read off the germline V gene as SGDLS and YYNGEE. The germline V and J ends show losses of 3 bases and 6 bases respectively, and no gene match explains 17 bases of the junction.